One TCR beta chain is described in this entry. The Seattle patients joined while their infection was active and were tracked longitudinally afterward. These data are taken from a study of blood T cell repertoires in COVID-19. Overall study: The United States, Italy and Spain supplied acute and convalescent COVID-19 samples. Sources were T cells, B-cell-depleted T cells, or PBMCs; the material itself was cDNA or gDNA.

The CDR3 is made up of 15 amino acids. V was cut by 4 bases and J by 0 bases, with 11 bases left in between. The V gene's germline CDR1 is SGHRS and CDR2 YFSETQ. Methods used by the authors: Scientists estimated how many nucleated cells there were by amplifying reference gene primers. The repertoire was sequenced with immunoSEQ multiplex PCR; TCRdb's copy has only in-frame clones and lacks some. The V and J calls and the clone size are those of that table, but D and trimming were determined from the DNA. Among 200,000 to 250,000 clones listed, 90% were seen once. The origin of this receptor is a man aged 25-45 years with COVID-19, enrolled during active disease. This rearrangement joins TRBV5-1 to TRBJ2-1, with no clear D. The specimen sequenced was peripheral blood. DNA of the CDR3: TGCGCCAGCAGCCTCACTCATTTCTCCTACAATGAGCAGTTCTTC. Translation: CASSLTHFSYNEQFF.